This T cell receptor beta chain was identified during a study of shared clonotypes between healthy human individuals. CD45RO negativity and positive selection for CCR7 defined naive CD8 cells, a population that excluded terminally differentiated effector memory CD45RA+ cells. All the donors were Caucasian adults who lived in Nashville, Tennessee. Study-wide findings and caveats: Although depth was large, rarefaction showed that sequencing of the sorted subsets was incomplete. The study sampled only blood, and tissue repertoires likely differ.

Note on this clone: Antigen unknown.

Germline V gene sequence: CDR1 SGHAT, CDR2 FQNNGV. The CDR3 runs to 13 residues. Trimming removed 4 bases at V and 6 bases at J, with 13 bases between. Every subset's genomic DNA went evenly onto several immunoSEQ plates. Clones were read by immunoSEQ multiplex PCR, and TCRdb kept only the in-frame ones, dropping some. The data hold 760,000 or so clones, with roughly 96% observed a single time. The genes are TRBV11-2 and TRBJ2-7, with D tentatively TRBD2 (5 bases). The receptor comes from a man in his thirties or forties in good health. The specimen was naive CD8+ T cells sorted from blood. For the CDR3, the DNA is TGTGCCAGCAGCTCTAGCTTCTGGGTCGAGCAGTACTTC. It specifies CASSSSFWVEQYF.